This T cell receptor beta chain derives from a study of OX40 agonist ivuxolimab in advanced cancers. The study, taken as a whole, reports: Expanded clones were, on average, more numerous in CD8+ T cells than in CD4+.

Details on this clone: As yet, its antigen is unknown.

Data came from immunoSEQ multiplex PCR; TCRdb stores just in-frame clones and leaves some out. The sample has about 57,000 clones, 85% to 90% seen once. This TCR came from an adult with an advanced solid tumor such as melanoma, head and neck, liver or kidney cancer. The sample in question was CD4+ or CD8+ T cells sorted from blood, obtained in a trial of the OX40 agonist ivuxolimab.

Here the CDR3 reads CAQQSSYNSPLHF. The CDR3 DNA sequence: TGCGCACAACAGAGCTCCTATAATTCACCCCTCCACTTT. The chain has TRBV10-1 and TRBJ1-6; no firm D call. Germline V CDR1 and CDR2: WNHNN, SYGVQD (reference sequence). The CDR3 covers 13 residues.